The sequence of this TCR beta chain was determined in a study of neurological immune-mediated disorders. One entry per CDR3 protein, called by TCRdb with MiXCR from the 5' RACE reads. The sample includes roughly 25,000 distinct CDR3 sequences, about 2.6% of them seen just once. Germline assignment: CDR1 DFQATT and CDR2 SNEGSKA (reference sequence). Deletions cut 0 bases from V and 5 bases from J, with 5 bases between. This CDR3 comprises 12 residues. This clonotype was seen ten or more times. The sequenced sample was PBMCs. The V gene is TRBV20-1, the J gene TRBJ1-5; no clear D gene. This receptor was obtained from a woman aged 45-60 years with multiple sclerosis. The CDR3 nucleotides read TGCAGTGCTAGAGAGGAGGATCAGCCCCAGCATTTT. Protein sequence: CSAREEDQPQHF.